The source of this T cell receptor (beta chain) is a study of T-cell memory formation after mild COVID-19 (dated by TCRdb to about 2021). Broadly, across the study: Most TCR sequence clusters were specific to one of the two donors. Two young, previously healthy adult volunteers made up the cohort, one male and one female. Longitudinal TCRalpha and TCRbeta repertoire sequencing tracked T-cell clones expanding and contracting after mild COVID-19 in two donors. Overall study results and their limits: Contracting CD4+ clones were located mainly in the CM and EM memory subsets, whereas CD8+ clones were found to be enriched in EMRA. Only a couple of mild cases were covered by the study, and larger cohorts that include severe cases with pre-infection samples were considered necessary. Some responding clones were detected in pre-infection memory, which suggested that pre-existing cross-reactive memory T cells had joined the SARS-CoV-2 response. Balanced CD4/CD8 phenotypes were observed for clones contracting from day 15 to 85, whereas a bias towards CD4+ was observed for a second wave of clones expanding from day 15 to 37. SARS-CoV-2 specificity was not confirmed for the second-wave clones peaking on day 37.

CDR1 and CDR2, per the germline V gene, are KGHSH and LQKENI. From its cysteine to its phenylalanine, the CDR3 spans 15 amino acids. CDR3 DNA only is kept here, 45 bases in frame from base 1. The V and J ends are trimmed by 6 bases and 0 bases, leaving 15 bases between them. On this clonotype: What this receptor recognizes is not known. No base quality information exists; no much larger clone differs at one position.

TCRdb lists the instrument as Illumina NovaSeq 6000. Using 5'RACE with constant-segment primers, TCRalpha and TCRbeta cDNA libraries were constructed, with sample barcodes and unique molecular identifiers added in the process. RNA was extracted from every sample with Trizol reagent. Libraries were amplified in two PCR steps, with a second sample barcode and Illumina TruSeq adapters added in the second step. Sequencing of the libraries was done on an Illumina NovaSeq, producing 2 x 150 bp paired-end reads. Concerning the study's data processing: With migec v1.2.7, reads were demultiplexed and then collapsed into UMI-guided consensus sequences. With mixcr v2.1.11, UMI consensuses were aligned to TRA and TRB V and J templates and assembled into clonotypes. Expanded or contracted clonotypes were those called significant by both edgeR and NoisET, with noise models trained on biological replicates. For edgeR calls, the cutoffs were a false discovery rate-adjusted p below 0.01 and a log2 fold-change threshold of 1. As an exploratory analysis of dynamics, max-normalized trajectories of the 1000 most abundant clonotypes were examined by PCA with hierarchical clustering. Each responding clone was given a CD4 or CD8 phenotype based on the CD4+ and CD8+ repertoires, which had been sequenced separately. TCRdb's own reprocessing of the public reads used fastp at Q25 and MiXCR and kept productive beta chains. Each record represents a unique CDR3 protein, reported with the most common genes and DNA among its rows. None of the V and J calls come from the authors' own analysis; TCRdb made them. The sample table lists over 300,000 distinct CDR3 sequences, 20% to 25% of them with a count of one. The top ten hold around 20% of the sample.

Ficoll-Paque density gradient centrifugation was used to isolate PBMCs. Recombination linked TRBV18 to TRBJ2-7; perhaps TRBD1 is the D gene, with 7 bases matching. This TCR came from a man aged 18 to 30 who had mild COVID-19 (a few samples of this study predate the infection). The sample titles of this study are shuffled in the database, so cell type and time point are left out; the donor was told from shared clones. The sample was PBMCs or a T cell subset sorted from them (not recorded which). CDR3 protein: CASSAGGRDSYEQYF. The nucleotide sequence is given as TGTGCCAGCTCGGCAGGGGGGCGGGACTCCTACGAGCAGTACTTC.